These 22 T cell receptor beta chains originate from one sample sequenced in a study of cytomegalovirus exposure and HLA in healthy donors. TCRdb's table, derived via immunoSEQ multiplex PCR, lists solely in-frame clones and lacks some. The profile shows 170,000 or so clones, roughly 84% of them singletons. The specimen was PBMCs. These receptor sequences come from a woman younger than 35 in good health and CMV-seropositive.

This sequence joins TRBV19 and TRBJ2-4; TRBD1 might be the D (6 bases). Germline V lookup: CDR1 LNHDA, CDR2 SQIVND (reference sequence). The CDR3 contains 16 residues. Trimming shortened V by 5 bases and J by 2 bases, and 16 bases separated the two germline ends. This CDR3 is CASSGTSTFTKNIQYF. CDR3 bases: TGTGCCAGTAGTGGGACATCTACATTCACCAAAAACATTCAGTACTTC.

This sequence joins TRBV20-1 and TRBJ1-2; perhaps TRBD1 as D (5 bases). The CDR3 spans 11 residues. Germline values: CDR1 DFQATT, CDR2 SNEGSKA (reference sequence). The CDR3 protein is CSTTVNYGYTF. The CDR3 DNA is TGCAGCACGACAGTCAACTATGGCTACACCTTC.

The rearrangement uses TRBV25-1 and TRBJ2-7; a possible D gene is TRBD1 (6 bases). The germline V gene encodes CDR1 MGHDK and CDR2 SYGVNS. Trimming pared 3 bases from V and 3 bases from J, leaving 21 bases between. This CDR3 region has 17 residues. The CDR3 protein is CASSERLTGHPFYEQYF. For the CDR3, the DNA is TGTGCCAGCAGTGAGAGGCTCACAGGGCATCCATTCTACGAGCAGTACTTC.

V is TRBV7-9 and J is TRBJ2-3; 7 bases fit TRBD2. Germline assignment: CDR1 SEHNR and CDR2 FQNEAQ (reference sequence). The CDR3 totals 17 residues. V lost 5 bases, J lost 2 bases, and 13 bases stayed unmatched. CDR3 sequence: CASSHRGRGLSTDTQYF. CDR3 nucleotide sequence: TGTGCCAGCAGCCACCGGGGGAGGGGCCTATCCACAGATACGCAGTATTTT.

The J gene is TRBJ1-6, the V gene TRBV27, with a weak D call TRBD1 (5 bases). This CDR3 comprises 14 residues. The V end was cut by 6 bases, the J end by 6 bases, with 12 bases between. CDR1 and CDR2 from the germline V gene are MNHEY and SMNVEV (reference sequence). This CDR3 reads CASSPWGGNSPLHF. Here the CDR3 DNA reads TGTGCCAGCAGCCCTTGGGGGGGTAATTCACCCCTCCACTTT.

The J gene is TRBJ1-1, the V gene TRBV9, with 9 positions matching TRBD1. Germline V CDR1 and CDR2: SGDLS, YYNGEE. V trimming: 0 bases; J trimming: 5 bases; junction bases outside the gene matches: 5. CDR3 length: 15 amino acids. CDR3 nucleotide sequence: TGTGCCAGCAGCGTAGCGATGGGACAGGGTACTGAAGCTTTCTTT. Residues: CASSVAMGQGTEAFF.

The J gene is TRBJ1-1, the V gene TRBV5-1; 11 bases are shared with TRBD1. The CDR3 is made up of 15 amino acids. Per germline, CDR1 SGHRS and CDR2 YFSETQ. With V trimmed by 4 bases and J by 4 bases, 6 bases remained unmatched. The CDR3, as DNA: TGCGCCAGCAGCCAAGGACAGGGGGCTGGCACTGAAGCTTTCTTT. Translated, it gives CASSQGQGAGTEAFF.

The genes are TRBV19 and TRBJ2-1, with 10 nucleotides matching TRBD2. The V segment lost 5 bases and the J segment 9 bases; nucleotides outside the gene matches: 10. The germline V gene encodes CDR1 LNHDA and CDR2 SQIVND (reference sequence). This CDR3 has 15 residues. The DNA of the CDR3 is TGTGCCAGTAGTGTGGAGGTAGCGGGGGGATCTGAGCAGTTCTTC. Translating it yields CASSVEVAGGSEQFF.

This sequence joins TRBV7-2 and TRBJ2-5; D is perhaps TRBD1 (7 bases). Germline loops: CDR1 SGHTA, CDR2 FQGNSA. This CDR3 has 15 amino acids. Trimming stripped 5 bases from V and 10 bases from J, with 23 bases between. CDR3 amino acids: CASSRGIQGRGDQYF. The CDR3 DNA is TGTGCCAGCAGCCGGGGGATACAGGGGAGAGGGGACCAGTACTTC.

The CDR3 loop reads CASSSRTSGGPDTQYF. In DNA form, the CDR3 reads TGTGCCAGCAGTTCTCGGACTAGCGGGGGGCCAGATACGCAGTATTTT. The chain joins TRBV27 to TRBJ2-3; 14 bases align to TRBD2. This CDR3 comprises 16 residues. The germline CDR1 and CDR2 sequences are MNHEY and SMNVEV (reference sequence). With V trimmed by 4 bases and J by 4 bases, 4 bases remained unmatched.

As DNA, the CDR3 is TGTGCCAGCAGCCAAATAATCACCGGGGAGCTGTTTTTT. Protein sequence: CASSQIITGELFF. This chain links TRBV14 with TRBJ2-2, with D hard to call. The germline CDR1 and CDR2 sequences are SGHDN and FVKESK. V lost 2 bases and J 4 bases, leaving 5 bases between the germline ends. This CDR3 is 13 amino acids long.

The genes are TRBV7-8 and TRBJ1-4; TRBD1 might be the D (6 bases). This CDR3 comprises 14 residues. Trimming left V 1 base short and J 12 bases short, with 15 bases between. The V gene's germline CDR1 is SGHVS and CDR2 FQNEAQ. CDR3 amino acids: CASSLVPGPGELFF. As DNA, the CDR3 is TGTGCCAGCAGCTTAGTACCAGGACCAGGGGAACTGTTTTTT.

The rearrangement uses TRBV5-1 and TRBJ2-7; weak D call: TRBD1 (6 bases). This CDR3 is built from 12 residues. Per germline, CDR1 SGHRS and CDR2 YFSETQ. V was clipped by 4 bases and J by 2 bases, with 7 bases between them. CDR3 bases: TGCGCCAGCAGCCGGGACACCTACGAGCAGTACTTC. This gives the protein CASSRDTYEQYF.

The V and J genes are TRBV2 and TRBJ1-1, with 9 bases identical to TRBD1. Unmatched junction bases numbered 14, after V lost 7 bases and J lost 11 bases. The CDR3 is made up of 14 amino acids. Germline V CDR1 and CDR2: SNHLY, FYNNEI. Here the CDR3 reads CASTNEGTGRIAFF. CDR3 nucleotides: TGTGCCAGCACCAACGAAGGGACAGGGAGGATCGCTTTCTTT.

V and J are TRBV28 and TRBJ1-2; no clear D. CDR3 length: 13 residues. V shed 5 bases and J shed 6 bases, with 13 bases lying between them. Germline V gene data show CDR1 as MDHEN and CDR2 as SYDVKM. CDR3 bases: TGTGCCAGCAGTACGTCCAGCGTCCATGGCTACACCTTC. This translates into CASSTSSVHGYTF.

The chain recombines TRBV5-5 with TRBJ1-4, with a tentative D call TRBD1 (6 bases). Trimming left V 4 bases short and J 0 bases short, with 19 bases between. CDR1 is SGHKS, CDR2 YYEKEE, per germline (reference sequence). This CDR3 spans 18 amino acids. The CDR3 coding sequence is TGTGCCAGCAGCCCCGGACAGCCTCTTCATGCAACTAATGAAAAACTGTTTTTT. This encodes CASSPGQPLHATNEKLFF.

V and J are TRBV4-1 and TRBJ1-3, with D possibly being TRBD1 (5 bases). Germline V gene sequence: CDR1 MGHRA, CDR2 YSYEKL. V lost 4 bases and J lost 0, with 13 bases in between. This CDR3 spans 16 amino acids. DNA of the CDR3: TGCGCCAGCAGCCCGGCAGGGTGGGACTCTGGAAACACCATATATTTT. Protein sequence: CASSPAGWDSGNTIYF.

CDR3 nucleotide sequence: TGTGCCAGCAGCTTGGTGGGGACAGGGGACACTGAAGCTTTCTTT. Translating it yields CASSLVGTGDTEAFF. V gene TRBV5-6 combines with J gene TRBJ1-1; 10 bases line up with TRBD1. Germline lookup yields CDR1 SGHDT and CDR2 YYEEEE. The CDR3 runs to 15 residues. V lost 0 bases, J lost 3 bases, and 2 bases stayed unmatched.

The chain is built from TRBV6-1 and TRBJ1-5, with TRBD1 matching over 7 bases. CDR1 MNHNS and CDR2 SASEGT come from the germline V gene. The CDR3 contains 16 residues. Trimming at V came to 2 bases and at J to 4 bases, leaving 8 bases not matched to a gene. CDR3: CASSERGGGPNQPQHF. The CDR3 DNA reads as TGTGCCAGCAGTGAACGAGGGGGCGGACCTAATCAGCCCCAGCATTTT.

The sample holds a few counts of this clone. The gene calls are TRBV2 and TRBJ1-1; 9 nucleotides agree with TRBD1. The junction had 3 bases not matched to a gene; V was cut back by 9 bases and J by 4 bases. Looked up from germline, CDR1 is SNHLY and CDR2 is FYNNEI. The CDR3 loop spans 12 amino acids. In DNA form, the CDR3 reads TGTGCCAGGTCACAGGGGGCCACTGAAGCTTTCTTT. Translated: CARSQGATEAFF.

This clone has only one observation. V and J are TRBV6-5 and TRBJ1-2, with 9 positions matching TRBD1. Germline V gives CDR1 MNHEY, CDR2 SVGAGI. CDR3 length: 13 amino acids. Losses at the gene ends were 6 bases for V and 4 bases for J; bases not matched to a gene: 3. The CDR3 protein is CASRTGGGYGYTF. CDR3 coding DNA: TGTGCCAGCAGGACAGGGGGTGGCTATGGCTACACCTTC.

This chain links TRBV14 with TRBJ2-4; D ambiguous. With 1 base removed from V and 0 bases from J, the gap between germline ends came to 4 bases. The CDR3 sequence is 14 residues long. The germline V gene has CDR1 SGHDN and CDR2 FVKESK. CDR3 DNA: TGTGCCAGCAGCCAAGCCTCAGCCAAAAACATTCAGTACTTC. This translates into CASSQASAKNIQYF.